Following are 10 T cell receptor beta chains from one sample sequenced in a study of shared clonotypes between healthy human individuals. Sequencing was performed with immunoSEQ multiplex PCR; in TCRdb, only in-frame clones are kept and a portion is missing. Altogether some 1 million clones are present, about 75% being singletons, with the ten largest covering 1.4%. The specimen was memory CD4+ T cells sorted from blood. Subset described: CD45RA-negative fraction. The source of these receptors is a man aged 18 to 30 in good health.

The CDR3 reads CASSFGTGSTEAFF. The CDR3 nucleotides read TGTGCCAGCAGCTTCGGGACAGGGAGCACTGAAGCTTTCTTT. The V and J genes are TRBV7-9 and TRBJ1-1; 9 positions match TRBD1. After removal of 3 bases from V and 4 bases from J, the junction contained 3 bases not matched to a gene. Per germline, CDR1 SEHNR and CDR2 FQNEAQ (reference sequence). This CDR3 has 14 amino acids.

The chain carries TRBV6-5 and TRBJ1-1; D gene uncertain. V was pared by 10 bases and J by 5 bases, with 17 bases between. CDR1 MNHEY and CDR2 SVGAGI come from the germline V gene. The CDR3 has 13 residues. The CDR3 region is CATSTGSRTEAFF. The CDR3 nucleotides are TGTGCCACCTCGACGGGGTCGAGAACTGAAGCTTTCTTT.

The J gene is TRBJ2-3, the V gene TRBV19, with TRBD1 as a possible D gene (6 bases). V was shortened by 2 bases and J by 0 bases, with 12 bases between the two germline ends. This CDR3 has 16 amino acids. CDR1 and CDR2 from the germline V gene are LNHDA and SQIVND (reference sequence). The CDR3 loop is CASSISSQGSTDTQYF. The CDR3 nucleotides read TGTGCCAGTAGTATATCTAGCCAGGGGAGCACAGATACGCAGTATTTT.

The chain recombines TRBV9 with TRBJ1-2, with 8 bases aligning to TRBD1. The CDR3 runs 14 residues. The V gene's germline CDR1 is SGDLS and CDR2 YYNGEE. The V and J ends lost 4 bases and 3 bases, in that order; junction bases with no gene match: 5. The CDR3 here is CASSPQGAHYGYTF. The DNA of the CDR3 is TGTGCCAGCAGCCCTCAGGGGGCCCACTATGGCTACACCTTC.

This clone has just one count. The V call is TRBV2, the J call TRBJ2-3; D is possibly TRBD2 (5 bases). The CDR3 contains 13 residues. The V gene's germline CDR1 is SNHLY and CDR2 FYNNEI. Trimming cost V 6 bases and J 2 bases, with 9 bases left between them. CDR3: CASRERYTDTQYF. The CDR3 nucleotides are TGTGCCAGCAGGGAGCGGTACACAGATACGCAGTATTTT.

This rearrangement joins TRBV5-6 to TRBJ2-2; D is ambiguous. The CDR3 sequence is 12 residues long. The germline V gene has CDR1 SGHDT and CDR2 YYEEEE. Trimming left V 3 bases short and J 8 bases short, with 8 bases between. The CDR3 DNA sequence: TGTGCCAGCAGCTCCTCCGGTGGGGAGCTGTTTTTT. This translates into CASSSSGGELFF.

V and J are TRBV5-4 and TRBJ1-2, with 8 bases fitting TRBD1. Germline V CDR1 and CDR2: SGHNT, YYREEE (reference sequence). This CDR3 is 14 amino acids long. Unmatched junction bases numbered 4, after V lost 4 bases and J lost 2 bases. The CDR3 bases are TGTGCCAGCAGCACCAGACAGGGGAACTATGGCTACACCTTC. Its protein product is CASSTRQGNYGYTF. Variable domain in full (rest from reference TRBV5-4 and TRBJ1-2): ETGVTQSPTHLIKTRGQQVTLRCSSQSGHNTVSWYQQALGQGPQFIFQYYREEENGRGNFPPRFSGLQFPNYSSELNVNALELDDSALYLCASSTRQGNYGYTFGSGTRLTVV.

This clone has only one observation. The chain links TRBV19 to TRBJ1-4, with TRBD1 matching over 10 bases. Trimming removed 11 bases from V and 7 bases from J; junction bases left unmatched: 7. The germline gives CDR1 LNHDA, CDR2 SQIVND (reference sequence). This CDR3 is 13 amino acids long. This CDR3 reads CAVGTGAGEKLFF. The CDR3, as DNA: TGTGCCGTTGGGACAGGGGCAGGTGAAAAACTGTTTTTT. The entire variable domain, with the rest obtained from reference TRBV19 and TRBJ1-4, is as follows: DGGITQSPKYLFRKEGQNVTLSCEQNLNHDAMYWYRQDPGQGLRLIYYSQIVNDFQKGDIAEGYSVSREKKESFPLTVTSAQKNPTAFYLCAVGTGAGEKLFFGSGTQLSVL.

The chain links TRBV10-1 to TRBJ2-3; D gene uncertain. The V gene's germline CDR1 is WNHNN and CDR2 SYGVQD (reference sequence). V was trimmed by 2 bases and J by 4 bases, leaving 16 bases between them. There are 16 residues in the CDR3. CDR3 residues: CASSEGSQRESDTQYF. CDR3 sequence (DNA): TGCGCCAGCAGTGAGGGATCCCAGAGAGAGTCAGATACGCAGTATTTT.

Concerning this clone: In the same sample, other DNA sequences code for this CDR3. The genes are TRBV5-1 and TRBJ2-3, with D perhaps TRBD1 (6 bases). The CDR3 is 15 residues long. V gave up 4 bases and J gave up 0 bases, with 12 bases separating them. Germline assignment: CDR1 SGHRS and CDR2 YFSETQ. CDR3 bases: TGCGCCAGCAGCCCCGGACAGACCAGCACAGATACGCAGTATTTT. This translates into CASSPGQTSTDTQYF.